A single sample gave rise to the 14 T cell receptor beta chains below, sequenced in a study of cytomegalovirus exposure and HLA in healthy donors. 60 Vbeta and 13 Jbeta primers were used in PCR. Repertoires were generated with immunoSEQ multiplex PCR, while TCRdb's copy carries only in-frame clones and drops some. The sample contains around 190,000 clones, roughly 82% of which appear only once. The sequencing sample was made of PBMCs. The receptors derive from a girl aged 2-10 years in good health and CMV-seropositive.

The table lists this clone with a count of one. The gene calls are TRBV20-1 and TRBJ2-7, with D unresolved. The CDR3 consists of 11 residues. The V gene lost 3 bases and the J gene lost 7 bases, with 10 bases spanning the gap. CDR1 and CDR2 from the germline V gene are DFQATT and SNEGSKA (reference sequence). CDR3: CSASQAMEQYF. The CDR3 nucleotides are TGCAGTGCTAGCCAGGCGATGGAGCAGTACTTC.

V usage is TRBV5-1 and J usage is TRBJ2-7; a possible D gene is TRBD2 (6 bases). This CDR3 is 14 amino acids long. CDR1 and CDR2 from the germline V gene are SGHRS and YFSETQ. V shed 5 bases and J shed 0 bases, with 12 bases lying between them. CDR3 bases: TGCGCCAGCAGTTCGGGCGGGAACTCCTACGAGCAGTACTTC. It is translated as CASSSGGNSYEQYF.

The rearrangement uses TRBV2 and TRBJ2-4; the match to TRBD1 covers 9 bases. The CDR3 spans 13 residues. Germline values: CDR1 SNHLY, CDR2 FYNNEI. V lost 4 bases to trimming and J lost 7 bases; unmatched junction nucleotides: 2. As DNA, the CDR3 is TGTGCCAGCAGTGCCGGGACAGGGAACATTCAGTACTTC. Its protein is CASSAGTGNIQYF.

This chain joins TRBV4-2 and TRBJ2-1; TRBD2 matches at 14 bases. V shed 2 bases, J shed 5 bases, and the junction held 5 bases outside the gene matches. The CDR3 runs 17 residues. CDR1 is LGHNA, CDR2 YNFKEQ, per germline. In nucleotides, the CDR3 is TGTGCCAGCAGCCAACCCCCGGGACTAGCGGGGGACAATGAGCAGTTCTTC. It is translated as CASSQPPGLAGDNEQFF.

This clone was detected only once. The chain recombines TRBV6-5 with TRBJ1-5, with 7 bases matching TRBD1. The CDR3 extends over 13 amino acids. The germline V gene has CDR1 MNHEY and CDR2 SVGAGI. Germline trimming cut 6 bases from V and 7 bases from J; bases unmatched to any gene: 6. CDR3 in amino acids: CASSRGQKQPQHF. The CDR3 DNA reads as TGTGCCAGCAGCCGGGGACAGAAGCAGCCCCAGCATTTT.

A few counts support this clone. The J gene is TRBJ1-2, the V gene TRBV2, with 10 bases lining up with TRBD1. The CDR3 consists of 13 residues. V lost 7 bases to trimming and J lost 8 bases; unmatched junction nucleotides: 7. Per the germline V gene, CDR1 is SNHLY and CDR2 is FYNNEI. CDR3 nucleotide sequence: TGTGCCAGCACCACAGACAGGGGGCGCGGCTACACCTTC. Amino acids: CASTTDRGRGYTF.

This clone turned up a few times. The CDR3 region has the DNA TGTGCCAGCAGCTCGGACTTCTATGGCTACACCTTC. It specifies CASSSDFYGYTF. V usage is TRBV5-4 and J usage is TRBJ1-2; D is unclear. CDR1 is SGHNT, CDR2 YYREEE, per germline (reference sequence). This CDR3 comprises 12 residues. Trimming cost V 3 bases and J 4 bases, with 7 bases left between them.

This clone was recorded only once. This chain uses TRBV5-1 with TRBJ1-1; tentatively, D is TRBD1 (5 bases). With 4 bases removed from V and 0 bases from J, the gap between germline ends came to 22 bases. Germline CDR1 reads SGHRS; CDR2 reads YFSETQ. The CDR3 is 18 residues long. CDR3 sequence: CASSTSAGPGLMNTEAFF. The CDR3 DNA sequence: TGCGCCAGCAGCACAAGTGCGGGGCCCGGACTAATGAACACTGAAGCTTTCTTT.

The chain combines TRBV6-6 with TRBJ1-6, with TRBD1 matching over 7 bases. J was trimmed by 0 bases and V by 6 bases; bases with no gene match: 5. Germline loops: CDR1 MNHNY, CDR2 SVGAGI (reference sequence). CDR3 length: 16 residues. The CDR3, as DNA: TGTGCCAGCAGGCTGACAGGGAGCTCCTATAATTCACCCCTCCACTTT. This translates into CASRLTGSSYNSPLHF.

This rearrangement joins TRBV28 to TRBJ2-3, with TRBD2 matching 8 bases. Germline lookup yields CDR1 MDHEN and CDR2 SYDVKM. CDR3 length: 15 residues. V lost 7 bases, J lost 4 bases, and 10 bases stayed unmatched. The CDR3 here is CASTVTSAMADTQYF. The DNA for the CDR3 is TGTGCCAGCACCGTGACTAGCGCTATGGCAGATACGCAGTATTTT.

This chain connects TRBV6-6 to TRBJ1-2, with 8 bases aligning to TRBD1. This CDR3 has 14 residues. J was trimmed by 9 bases and V by 6 bases; bases with no gene match: 12. Per germline, CDR1 MNHNY and CDR2 SVGAGI (reference sequence). CDR3 nucleotide sequence: TGTGCCAGCAGATCCTGGACAGGGCGGTATCGCTACACCTTC. This sequence encodes CASRSWTGRYRYTF.

This chain links TRBV27 with TRBJ2-3, with D tentatively TRBD1 (6 bases). The germline V gene has CDR1 MNHEY and CDR2 SMNVEV (reference sequence). This CDR3 has 12 residues. Between the trimmed V and J ends, which lost 8 bases and 6 bases, there was a span of 12 bases. The CDR3 DNA follows: TGTGCCAGCCAATTTAGGGGGGATACGCAGTATTTT. Its protein product is CASQFRGDTQYF.

The rearrangement joins TRBV7-3 to TRBJ2-2; possible D gene TRBD2, 5 bases. Germline-derived CDR1 and CDR2 are SGHTA and FQGTGA. Trimming pared 5 bases from V and 7 bases from J, leaving 14 bases between. The length of the CDR3 is 14 residues. The DNA for the CDR3 is TGTGCCAGCAGCCGGGTCGCGAGGGACGGGGAGCTGTTTTTT. Its translation: CASSRVARDGELFF.

This chain uses TRBV11-1 with TRBJ1-2; D is possibly TRBD1 (6 bases). CDR1 and CDR2 (germline): SGHAT, FQDESV (reference sequence). Trimming took off 5 bases at V and 6 bases at J, with 16 bases between the two ends. CDR3 length: 14 residues. CDR3 coding DNA: TGTGCCAGCAGCCTGAACAGGGCTGGGGATGGCTACACCTTC. This translates into CASSLNRAGDGYTF. The full variable domain, its missing parts supplied by reference TRBV11-1 and TRBJ1-2, is EAEVAQSPRYKITEKSQAVAFWCDPISGHATLYWYRQILGQGPELLVQFQDESVVDDSQLPKDRFSAERLKGVDSTLKIQPAELGDSAMYLCASSLNRAGDGYTFGSGTRLTVV.